This T cell receptor (beta chain) stems from a study of blood T cell repertoires in COVID-19. Sequencing used immunoSEQ multiplex PCR; TCRdb keeps in-frame clones, though not all of them. In the table there are 40,000 to 50,000 clones, around 90% of which are singletons. This receptor was taken from a man aged 45 to 65 with active COVID-19. Sequenced input: peripheral blood.

CDR3 protein: CATSKRVLAGTYEQYF. In DNA form, the CDR3 reads TGTGCCACCAGCAAGCGAGTACTAGCGGGAACTTACGAGCAGTACTTC. The rearrangement joins TRBV15 to TRBJ2-7, with TRBD2 matching 10 bases. The V gene end was trimmed by 4 bases and the J gene end by 4 bases; junction bases not matched to a gene: 10. CDR1 and CDR2 from the germline V gene are LNHNV and YYDKDF (reference sequence). The CDR3 runs to 16 residues.